What follows are 30 T cell receptor beta chains derived from one specimen sequenced in a study of cytomegalovirus exposure and HLA in healthy donors. The PCR contained 60 Vbeta and 13 Jbeta primers. Method: immunoSEQ multiplex PCR; TCRdb's copy keeps in-frame clones and lacks some. Seen here are approximately 160,000 clones, 65% to 80% observed once, and the top ten hold about 3.1%. Sample: PBMCs. These TCRs come from a woman aged 45-59 years in good health and CMV-seropositive.

The gene calls are TRBV18 and TRBJ2-7, with TRBD1 matching 7 bases. Trimming took 3 bases from V and 6 from J; bases not matched to a gene: 5. The germline V gene encodes CDR1 KGHSH and CDR2 LQKENI. The CDR3 totals 13 residues. CDR3: CASSPSTGTEQYF. CDR3 in DNA: TGTGCCAGCTCACCGTCGACAGGGACCGAGCAGTACTTC.

The chain employs TRBV4-3 and TRBJ1-1; D call uncertain. Trimming removed 0 bases at V and 5 bases at J, with 13 bases between. The CDR3 covers 15 residues. Germline values: CDR1 LGHNA, CDR2 YSLEER. In nucleotides, the CDR3 is TGCGCCAGCAGCCAAGAAGCTCCCTCGGGGACTGAAGCTTTCTTT. Protein product: CASSQEAPSGTEAFF.

The rearrangement uses TRBV5-4 and TRBJ2-2; 9 positions agree with TRBD2. Trimming took 2 bases from V and 4 from J; bases not matched to a gene: 6. The CDR3 has 16 amino acids. Germline CDR1 reads SGHNT; CDR2 reads YYREEE (reference sequence). The CDR3 loop reads CASSFSSGSLTGELFF. The CDR3 coding sequence is TGTGCCAGCAGCTTCAGTAGCGGGAGTCTCACCGGGGAGCTGTTTTTT.

A few counts support this clone. The chain joins TRBV9 to TRBJ2-1; 7 bases are shared with TRBD2. This CDR3 is built from 15 residues. The V and J ends lost 0 bases and 3 bases, in that order; junction bases with no gene match: 3. CDR1 is SGDLS, CDR2 YYNGEE, per germline. CDR3 region: CASSVVAGVYNEQFF. CDR3 bases: TGTGCCAGCAGCGTAGTGGCGGGAGTCTACAATGAGCAGTTCTTC. Full variable domain (rest looked up from reference TRBV9 and TRBJ2-1): DSGVTQTPKHLITATGQRVTLRCSPRSGDLSVYWYQQSLDQGLQFLIQYYNGEERAKGNILERFSAQQFPDLHSELNLSSLELGDSALYFCASSVVAGVYNEQFFGPGTRLTVL.

This clone was seen a few times. CDR3 sequence (DNA): TGCGCCAGCAGCAGGGGGGACAGGGGCGATGGCTACACCTTC. The encoded protein is CASSRGDRGDGYTF. The rearrangement joins TRBV5-1 to TRBJ1-2; 10 bases line up with TRBD1. Unmatched junction bases numbered 6, after V lost 4 bases and J lost 6 bases. Germline V gene lookup returns CDR1 SGHRS and CDR2 YFSETQ. The CDR3 contains 14 residues.

V and J are TRBV5-1 and TRBJ2-7, with TRBD1 matching 7 bases. The CDR3 is 14 amino acids. The trim removed 0 bases at V and 0 bases at J, leaving 0 bases unmatched. The germline gives CDR1 SGHRS, CDR2 YFSETQ. The CDR3 spells CASSLGDSSYEQYF. Written as DNA, the CDR3 is TGCGCCAGCAGCTTGGGGGACAGCTCCTACGAGCAGTACTTC.

V gene TRBV11-2 combines with J gene TRBJ2-2, with TRBD2 as a possible D gene (6 bases). V lost 0 bases to trimming and J lost 5 bases, with 7 bases between them. Germline V gene sequence: CDR1 SGHAT, CDR2 FQNNGV. The CDR3 is made up of 14 amino acids. CDR3: CASSLDRGTGELFF. The CDR3 coding sequence is TGTGCCAGCAGCTTAGATCGGGGGACCGGGGAGCTGTTTTTT.

This clone was seen once. This rearrangement joins TRBV9 to TRBJ2-3; no definite D call. The CDR3 extends over 15 amino acids. V lost 0 bases, J lost 3 bases, and 11 bases lay in between. The germline CDR1 and CDR2 sequences are SGDLS and YYNGEE. The CDR3 DNA reads TGTGCCAGCAGCGTAGGTCCCAGTTCGACAGATACGCAGTATTTT. This sequence encodes CASSVGPSSTDTQYF.

The rearrangement uses TRBV4-1 and TRBJ2-3; D is perhaps TRBD1 (6 bases). The germline V gene has CDR1 MGHRA and CDR2 YSYEKL. V was cut by 0 bases and J by 1 base, with 14 bases left in between. CDR3 length equals 17 residues. CDR3 in DNA: TGCGCCAGCAGCCAAGACGATGGGGGCGCGGGCACAGATACGCAGTATTTT. It specifies CASSQDDGGAGTDTQYF.

The gene calls are TRBV7-2 and TRBJ2-2, with TRBD2 identical over 10 bases. With V trimmed by 6 bases and J by 5 bases, 12 bases remained unmatched. CDR1 SGHTA and CDR2 FQGNSA come from the germline V gene. The CDR3 extends over 17 amino acids. CDR3 in amino acids: CASSPDLAGVRTGELFF. CDR3 bases: TGTGCCAGCAGTCCAGACCTAGCGGGAGTAAGAACCGGGGAGCTGTTTTTT.

The genes are TRBV7-9 and TRBJ1-5, with D possibly matching TRBD1 (6 bases). Germline-derived CDR1 and CDR2 are SEHNR and FQNEAQ (reference sequence). Trimming removed 4 bases at V and 4 bases at J, with 11 bases between. The CDR3 totals 14 residues. The DNA of the CDR3 is TGTGCCAGCAGCTACGGACAGTTAAATCAGCCCCAGCATTTT. It encodes CASSYGQLNQPQHF.

This clone was picked up one time. The V and J genes are TRBV7-2 and TRBJ2-2, with 11 bases lining up with TRBD2. Germline CDR1 and CDR2: SGHTA and FQGNSA. CDR3 length equals 17 residues. V gave up 3 bases and J gave up 0 bases; unmatched junction bases: 3. The CDR3 DNA reads as TGTGCCAGCAGCTTCCTGGGACTAGCGGCGAACACCGGGGAGCTGTTTTTT. Translation: CASSFLGLAANTGELFF. Supplemented by reference TRBV7-2 and TRBJ2-2, the full variable domain reads GAGVSQSPSNKVTEKGKDVELRCDPISGHTALYWYRQSLGQGLEFLIYFQGNSAPDKSGLPSDRFSAERTGGSVSTLTIQRTQQEDSAVYLCASSFLGLAANTGELFFGEGSRLTVL.

The J gene is TRBJ2-4, the V gene TRBV25-1, with a possible D match to TRBD2 (7 bases). CDR1 MGHDK and CDR2 SYGVNS come from the germline V gene. CDR3 length: 17 amino acids. Trimming pared 1 base from V and 12 bases from J, leaving 25 bases between. This CDR3 reads CASSELSGRAGSDSQYF. The CDR3 region has the DNA TGTGCCAGCAGTGAATTGTCTGGGAGGGCCGGCTCGGACAGTCAGTACTTC.

This clone was recorded once. The chain joins TRBV28 to TRBJ2-2; 7 nucleotides line up with TRBD1. The length of the CDR3 is 14 residues. V was clipped by 5 bases and J by 3 bases; unmatched bases: 3. Germline assignment: CDR1 MDHEN and CDR2 SYDVKM. The DNA for the CDR3 is TGTGCCAGCAGTAGACAGGGCGACACCGGGGAGCTGTTTTTT. Translation gives CASSRQGDTGELFF.

V usage is TRBV6-1 and J usage is TRBJ1-4; D is perhaps TRBD1 (6 bases). Trimming cost V 10 bases and J 4 bases, with 16 bases left between them. Germline CDR1 reads MNHNS; CDR2 reads SASEGT. CDR3 length: 14 residues. The CDR3 nucleotides read TGTGCCACCCGATGGACAGCTTATAATGAAAAACTGTTTTTT. Translating gives CATRWTAYNEKLFF.

The chain joins TRBV6-6 to TRBJ2-7; tentatively, D is TRBD2 (5 bases). Per germline, CDR1 MNHNY and CDR2 SVGAGI (reference sequence). The CDR3 runs 15 residues. Trimming cost V 5 bases and J 0 bases, with 14 bases left between them. CDR3 nucleotide sequence: TGTGCCAGCAGTCGGAGCGGTTTAAGCTCCTACGAGCAGTACTTC. Protein: CASSRSGLSSYEQYF.

The rearrangement joins TRBV9 to TRBJ2-1, with no clear D. The CDR3 has 14 residues. Looked up from germline, CDR1 is SGDLS and CDR2 is YYNGEE. Trimming removed 3 bases from V and 7 bases from J, with 14 bases in between. The CDR3 DNA reads TGTGCCAGCAGCGGCTCAAAAGGAGAGAATGAGCAGTTCTTC. It encodes CASSGSKGENEQFF. The full variable domain, with the rest looked up from reference TRBV9 and TRBJ2-1, is DSGVTQTPKHLITATGQRVTLRCSPRSGDLSVYWYQQSLDQGLQFLIQYYNGEERAKGNILERFSAQQFPDLHSELNLSSLELGDSALYFCASSGSKGENEQFFGPGTRLTVL.

This rearrangement joins TRBV19 to TRBJ2-4; TRBD2 is a possible D gene (6 bases). V gave up 4 bases and J gave up 9 bases, with 13 bases separating them. CDR1 LNHDA and CDR2 SQIVND come from the germline V gene (reference sequence). The CDR3 has 13 amino acids. CDR3 bases: TGTGCCAGTAGTACGGGGATGCGGGGCATTCAGTACTTC. This encodes CASSTGMRGIQYF.

The chain couples TRBV9 to TRBJ2-2; 7 bases are a match to TRBD1. This CDR3 contains 17 residues. Per the germline V gene, CDR1 is SGDLS and CDR2 is YYNGEE. Trimming removed 4 bases from V and 4 bases from J; junction bases left unmatched: 13. The CDR3 reads CASSHNPEQGLTGELFF. CDR3 coding DNA: TGTGCCAGCAGCCATAACCCGGAACAGGGGCTCACCGGGGAGCTGTTTTTT.

The chain uses TRBV28 and TRBJ2-5; a possible D gene is TRBD2 (5 bases). V was cut by 6 bases and J by 2 bases, with 16 bases left in between. The germline CDR1 and CDR2 sequences are MDHEN and SYDVKM. The CDR3 consists of 15 residues. The CDR3 is CASRGNYGVQETQYF. CDR3 coding DNA: TGTGCCAGCAGGGGGAACTACGGGGTACAAGAGACCCAGTACTTC.

The chain combines TRBV5-1 with TRBJ1-2, with 10 bases lining up with TRBD1. V was pared by 2 bases and J by 0 bases, with 4 bases of the junction left unmatched. The CDR3 contains 16 residues. CDR1 and CDR2 (germline): SGHRS, YFSETQ. DNA for the CDR3: TGCGCCAGCAGCTTAGGGACAGGGGCGACTAACTATGGCTACACCTTC. The encoded protein is CASSLGTGATNYGYTF.

The J gene is TRBJ1-4, the V gene TRBV11-3, with 9 bases lining up with TRBD1. V gave up 3 bases and J gave up 4 bases; unmatched junction bases: 3. Germline V gene data show CDR1 as SGHNT and CDR2 as YENEEA. CDR3 length equals 15 residues. CDR3 amino acids: CASSFTGGGNEKLFF. The CDR3 DNA reads TGTGCCAGCAGCTTCACAGGGGGCGGTAATGAAAAACTGTTTTTT.

This sequence joins TRBV5-1 and TRBJ1-2, with no clear D. This CDR3 is 14 amino acids long. Between the trimmed V and J ends, which lost 0 bases and 1 base, there was a span of 7 bases. CDR1 SGHRS and CDR2 YFSETQ come from the germline V gene. CDR3 bases: TGCGCCAGCAGCTTGGGTCGGAGTAACTATGGCTACACCTTC. It yields the protein CASSLGRSNYGYTF.

A few counts support this clone. This chain links TRBV7-2 with TRBJ1-5; possible D gene TRBD1, 6 bases. CDR1 and CDR2 from the germline V gene are SGHTA and FQGNSA. Deletions cut 5 bases from V and 4 bases from J, with 12 bases between. The CDR3 has 14 amino acids. The CDR3 sequence: CASSRQVLNQPQHF. DNA for the CDR3: TGTGCCAGCAGCCGACAGGTACTAAATCAGCCCCAGCATTTT.

This clone was picked up one time. The rearrangement uses TRBV30 and TRBJ1-2; no reliable D call. CDR1 is GTSNPN, CDR2 SVGIG, per germline (reference sequence). Trimming removed 6 bases from V and 0 bases from J, with 11 bases in between. The CDR3 loop spans 13 amino acids. In DNA form, the CDR3 reads TGTGCCTGTCCGGAGAACGCTAACTATGGCTACACCTTC. This translates into CACPENANYGYTF.

The chain is built from TRBV7-6 and TRBJ2-5; 8 bases map to TRBD1. This CDR3 contains 13 residues. CDR1 is SGHVS, CDR2 FNYEAQ, per germline. V gave up 5 bases and J gave up 3 bases; unmatched junction bases: 2. For the CDR3, the DNA is TGTGCCAGCAGCAAGGACAGGGAAGAGACCCAGTACTTC. Its translation: CASSKDREETQYF.

The gene calls are TRBV19 and TRBJ2-3, with 9 bases matching TRBD2. The length of the CDR3 is 18 residues. V was clipped by 1 base and J by 4 bases; unmatched bases: 12. Germline CDR1 is LNHDA and CDR2 is SQIVND (reference sequence). DNA of the CDR3: TGTGCCAGTAGTATAGGGGGGCATGGGACTAGCCCCCCAGATACGCAGTATTTT. Translating gives CASSIGGHGTSPPDTQYF.

The rearrangement joins TRBV13 to TRBJ2-2; 11 nucleotides line up with TRBD1. J lost 6 bases, V lost 4 bases, and 10 bases had no gene match. The germline gives CDR1 PRHDT, CDR2 FYEKMQ (reference sequence). The CDR3 sequence is 17 residues long. The CDR3 sequence: CASSSVRWTGGSGELFF. The CDR3 DNA is TGTGCCAGCAGCTCTGTTCGTTGGACAGGGGGCTCCGGGGAGCTGTTTTTT.

The chain has TRBV7-2 and TRBJ2-7; D not certain. The V gene lost 0 bases and the J gene lost 4 bases, with 7 bases spanning the gap. Germline V gene sequence: CDR1 SGHTA, CDR2 FQGNSA. This CDR3 comprises 13 residues. CDR3 bases: TGTGCCAGCAGCTTAGCCGTCTTATACGAGCAGTACTTC. Protein product: CASSLAVLYEQYF.

The chain joins TRBV27 to TRBJ1-5, with D possibly TRBD1 on 6 matching bases. Germline CDR1 MNHEY, CDR2 SMNVEV (reference sequence). V was clipped by 6 bases and J by 4 bases, with 19 bases between them. CDR3 length: 16 amino acids. CDR3 sequence (DNA): TGTGCCAGCAGCCGAAGAGTACAGGGTTTGAATCAGCCCCAGCATTTT. Translating it yields CASSRRVQGLNQPQHF.